This is a list of T cell receptor beta chains from one sample in a study of blood T cell repertoires in COVID-19. This table comes from immunoSEQ multiplex PCR, and its TCRdb copy is limited to in-frame clones, with some not included. Here the sample spans 180,000 or so clones, approximately 80% being singletons. The sample taken for sequencing was PBMCs or T cells enriched from blood (not recorded which). These receptors all stem from a man aged 50 to 59 who had recovered from COVID-19. The CDR3 runs from the conserved cysteine through the conserved F or W. Each record gives: D gene, J gene, V gene, clone size, CDR3 protein. A D gene is named only where the DNA matches it firmly. The size entry is marked missing in some rows and otherwise reads once, few, many or a size class.

d_call: NA; j_call: TRBJ2-1; v_call: TRBV29-1; clone_size: NA; cdr3_aa: CSVEDWAGNNEQFF
d_call: NA; j_call: TRBJ2-2; v_call: TRBV2; clone_size: NA; cdr3_aa: CASKRDLNTGELFF
d_call: NA; j_call: TRBJ2-3; v_call: TRBV6-6; clone_size: NA; cdr3_aa: CASSYVGAQDTQYF
d_call: TRBD2; j_call: TRBJ2-1; v_call: TRBV6-5; clone_size: NA; cdr3_aa: CASRGRLAGSNEQFF
d_call: TRBD1; j_call: TRBJ1-2; v_call: TRBV15; clone_size: NA; cdr3_aa: CATSREQGNNYGYTF
d_call: TRBD2; j_call: TRBJ2-1; v_call: TRBV3-1/TRBV3-2; clone_size: NA; cdr3_aa: CASSQISTGTSRNEQFF
d_call: NA; j_call: TRBJ1-5; v_call: TRBV4-1; clone_size: NA; cdr3_aa: CASSQEGTGEYQPQHF
d_call: NA; j_call: TRBJ1-4; v_call: TRBV19; clone_size: NA; cdr3_aa: CASSILAGSATNEKLFF
d_call: NA; j_call: TRBJ2-7; v_call: TRBV19; clone_size: NA; cdr3_aa: CASSIPGTLYEQYF
d_call: NA; j_call: TRBJ2-1; v_call: TRBV19; clone_size: once; cdr3_aa: CASSIGTYNEQFF
d_call: NA; j_call: TRBJ1-5; v_call: TRBV24-1; clone_size: NA; cdr3_aa: CATSDFGAGVGSQHF
d_call: NA; j_call: TRBJ1-5; v_call: TRBV6-5; clone_size: NA; cdr3_aa: CASSSHTNQPQHF
d_call: NA; j_call: TRBJ1-3; v_call: TRBV5-1; clone_size: few; cdr3_aa: CASSLRGSGNTIYF
d_call: NA; j_call: TRBJ1-5; v_call: TRBV7-2; clone_size: NA; cdr3_aa: CASSLETAGNQPQHF
d_call: NA; j_call: TRBJ2-1; v_call: TRBV28; clone_size: few; cdr3_aa: CASSFEDEQFF
d_call: NA; j_call: TRBJ1-4; v_call: TRBV19; clone_size: NA; cdr3_aa: CASSTAEKLFF
d_call: NA; j_call: TRBJ1-4; v_call: TRBV3-1/TRBV3-2; clone_size: NA; cdr3_aa: CASSQAGEKLFF
d_call: NA; j_call: TRBJ1-3; v_call: TRBV14; clone_size: once; cdr3_aa: CASRPGAGNTIYF
d_call: TRBD1; j_call: TRBJ2-2; v_call: TRBV2; clone_size: NA; cdr3_aa: CASGTGETGELFF
d_call: TRBD2; j_call: TRBJ2-1; v_call: TRBV7-8; clone_size: NA; cdr3_aa: CASSPGRLAGVDSYNEQFF
d_call: NA; j_call: TRBJ1-5; v_call: TRBV2; clone_size: NA; cdr3_aa: CASSGLGGWSNQPQHF
d_call: NA; j_call: TRBJ1-2; v_call: TRBV20-1; clone_size: NA; cdr3_aa: CSASRGGNYGYTF
d_call: TRBD1; j_call: TRBJ2-7; v_call: TRBV10-3; clone_size: NA; cdr3_aa: CAIMGQGTYEQYF
d_call: NA; j_call: TRBJ2-7; v_call: TRBV12-3/TRBV12-4; clone_size: NA; cdr3_aa: CASSLLPGADF
d_call: NA; j_call: TRBJ2-5; v_call: TRBV20-1; clone_size: NA; cdr3_aa: CSGRGGETQYF
d_call: TRBD1; j_call: TRBJ1-1; v_call: TRBV2; clone_size: NA; cdr3_aa: CASRDRGPTEAFF
d_call: TRBD1; j_call: TRBJ1-5; v_call: TRBV2; clone_size: few; cdr3_aa: CASRRDRAPPQHF
d_call: NA; j_call: TRBJ1-1; v_call: TRBV6-2/TRBV6-3; clone_size: NA; cdr3_aa: CASSYPQQGEAFF
d_call: NA; j_call: TRBJ1-4; v_call: TRBV28; clone_size: NA; cdr3_aa: CASTSRTGKLFF
d_call: TRBD1; j_call: TRBJ2-2; v_call: TRBV15; clone_size: NA; cdr3_aa: CATSGQGAGGELFF
d_call: TRBD1; j_call: TRBJ2-1; v_call: TRBV14; clone_size: NA; cdr3_aa: CASSQTGTGPYNEQFF
d_call: TRBD1; j_call: TRBJ1-5; v_call: TRBV18; clone_size: few; cdr3_aa: CASSPPSGGSQPQHF
d_call: NA; j_call: TRBJ2-3; v_call: TRBV28; clone_size: few; cdr3_aa: CASSFRGGTQYF
d_call: TRBD1; j_call: TRBJ1-1; v_call: TRBV19; clone_size: NA; cdr3_aa: CASSSRTGGNAEAFF
d_call: NA; j_call: TRBJ2-7; v_call: TRBV6-2/TRBV6-3; clone_size: NA; cdr3_aa: CASSGIRRTPYEQYF
d_call: NA; j_call: TRBJ2-3; v_call: TRBV28; clone_size: NA; cdr3_aa: CASSLLAGPDTQYF
d_call: NA; j_call: TRBJ2-6; v_call: TRBV18; clone_size: once; cdr3_aa: CASSPEGPGANVLTF
d_call: TRBD2; j_call: TRBJ2-7; v_call: TRBV10-2; clone_size: NA; cdr3_aa: CASSGQLAGVAEQYF
d_call: TRBD2; j_call: TRBJ2-7; v_call: TRBV28; clone_size: NA; cdr3_aa: CASSQTSATLSYEQYF
d_call: NA; j_call: TRBJ1-2; v_call: TRBV28; clone_size: NA; cdr3_aa: CASTSPTERYTF
d_call: NA; j_call: TRBJ1-1; v_call: TRBV6-4; clone_size: NA; cdr3_aa: CASEKWGNTGEAFF
d_call: NA; j_call: TRBJ1-1; v_call: TRBV6-5; clone_size: NA; cdr3_aa: CASSPASNTEAFF
d_call: TRBD1; j_call: TRBJ2-7; v_call: TRBV10-3; clone_size: NA; cdr3_aa: CAISDAGQGRYEQYF
d_call: TRBD2; j_call: TRBJ2-3; v_call: TRBV18; clone_size: NA; cdr3_aa: CASSPSPGLAGVPSTDTQYF
d_call: NA; j_call: TRBJ1-5; v_call: TRBV28; clone_size: NA; cdr3_aa: CASSPGSYGQPQHF
d_call: NA; j_call: TRBJ2-7; v_call: TRBV5-1; clone_size: NA; cdr3_aa: CASNGGGGTSYEQYF
d_call: TRBD2; j_call: TRBJ2-2; v_call: TRBV5-4; clone_size: NA; cdr3_aa: CASSLAGAFTGELFF
d_call: NA; j_call: TRBJ1-1; v_call: TRBV7-3; clone_size: once; cdr3_aa: CASSLSGLAEAFF
d_call: TRBD2; j_call: TRBJ2-5; v_call: TRBV5-1; clone_size: NA; cdr3_aa: CASSLGTRQETQYF
d_call: NA; j_call: TRBJ1-2; v_call: TRBV6-2/TRBV6-3; clone_size: NA; cdr3_aa: CASSRQGVDYGYTF
d_call: TRBD1; j_call: TRBJ1-2; v_call: TRBV30; clone_size: NA; cdr3_aa: CAGTGGNYGYTF
d_call: NA; j_call: TRBJ1-3; v_call: TRBV30; clone_size: NA; cdr3_aa: CAWSVGYRGGNTIYF
d_call: TRBD2; j_call: TRBJ2-5; v_call: TRBV4-1; clone_size: few; cdr3_aa: CASSQDIGLAGGQETQYF
d_call: NA; j_call: TRBJ1-5; v_call: TRBV28; clone_size: NA; cdr3_aa: CASSLIRVDQPQHF
d_call: NA; j_call: TRBJ1-4; v_call: TRBV3-1/TRBV3-2; clone_size: NA; cdr3_aa: CASSYPGLRAGKLFF
d_call: NA; j_call: TRBJ2-5; v_call: TRBV13; clone_size: NA; cdr3_aa: CASSLGLRDTETQYF
d_call: TRBD1; j_call: TRBJ1-5; v_call: TRBV11-2; clone_size: few; cdr3_aa: CASSETGGPNQPQHF
d_call: NA; j_call: TRBJ2-6; v_call: TRBV27; clone_size: NA; cdr3_aa: CASSYQGSGANVLTF
d_call: NA; j_call: TRBJ1-2; v_call: TRBV2; clone_size: NA; cdr3_aa: CASSVLGGLGYTF